The 3 T cell receptor beta chains listed next were all sequenced from one sample in a study of blood T cell repertoires in COVID-19. Assay used: immunoSEQ multiplex PCR; TCRdb lists only in-frame clones, some missing. The sample carries fewer than 200,000 clones, less than 90% recorded once. The sample was PBMCs or T cells enriched from blood (not recorded which). These receptors originate from a woman aged 25 to 39 who had been exposed to COVID-19.

This clone was recorded a few times. The rearrangement joins TRBV9 to TRBJ1-2; D may be TRBD1 (6 bases). The ends were cut back, 0 bases at V and 8 bases at J, with 11 bases in the middle. Germline values: CDR1 SGDLS, CDR2 YYNGEE. The CDR3 spans 13 residues. CDR3 coding DNA: TGTGCCAGCAGCGTAGAAGGGCAGGGGGGCTACACCTTC. Translated, it gives CASSVEGQGGYTF. Complete variable domain (other parts from reference TRBV9 and TRBJ1-2): DSGVTQTPKHLITATGQRVTLRCSPRSGDLSVYWYQQSLDQGLQFLIQYYNGEERAKGNILERFSAQQFPDLHSELNLSSLELGDSALYFCASSVEGQGGYTFGSGTRLTVV.

J is TRBJ2-6 and V is TRBV10-3, with D maybe TRBD1 (6 bases). The germline CDR1 and CDR2 sequences are ENHRY and SYGVKD. With 0 bases removed from V and 0 bases from J, the gap between germline ends came to 9 bases. The CDR3 covers 17 residues. CDR3 DNA: TGTGCCATCAGTGAGTCGACAGGAAGCTCTGGGGCCAACGTCCTGACTTTC. Protein product: CAISESTGSSGANVLTF.

The chain employs TRBV30 and TRBJ1-2, with TRBD1 matching 10 bases. Trimming removed 2 bases from V and 5 bases from J; junction bases left unmatched: 14. Germline CDR1 reads GTSNPN; CDR2 reads SVGIG (reference sequence). This CDR3 has 17 amino acids. CDR3 bases: TGTGCCTGGAGTCGGGGTTATGGGACAGGGGAAAATTATGGCTACACCTTC. This codes for CAWSRGYGTGENYGYTF.